These 17 T cell receptor beta chains originate from one sample sequenced in a study of blood T cell repertoires in COVID-19. Generated by immunoSEQ multiplex PCR, the TCRdb table keeps only in-frame clones and is missing some. This sample has 400,000 to 550,000 clones, with nearly 90% found just once. The specimen sequenced was PBMCs or T cells enriched from blood (not recorded which). These receptor sequences come from a young woman with acute COVID-19.

The chain links TRBV5-4 to TRBJ1-1; 7 bases fit TRBD1. The CDR3 covers 12 residues. CDR1 and CDR2 from the germline V gene are SGHNT and YYREEE (reference sequence). V shed 4 bases, J shed 6 bases, and the junction held 3 bases outside the gene matches. CDR3 in amino acids: CASSPGTAEAFF. For the CDR3, the DNA is TGTGCCAGCAGCCCCGGGACAGCTGAAGCTTTCTTT.

This clone was counted a few times. CDR3 loop: CASSITGQGLEQYF. In DNA, the CDR3 is TGTGCCAGTAGTATTACCGGACAGGGGCTCGAGCAGTACTTC. The chain recombines TRBV19 with TRBJ2-7, with 9 bases lining up with TRBD1. Germline V gene data show CDR1 as LNHDA and CDR2 as SQIVND (reference sequence). This CDR3 is built from 14 residues. With 3 bases clipped from V and 6 bases from J, the junction kept 6 bases outside the gene matches.

The J gene is TRBJ2-1, the V gene TRBV3-1 (or the pseudogene TRBV3-2); TRBD2 matches at 12 bases. Germline V gene lookup returns CDR1 LGHDT and CDR2 YNNKEL (reference sequence). This CDR3 has 16 residues. The V and J ends lost 2 bases and 10 bases, in that order; junction bases with no gene match: 9. The CDR3 protein is CASSQFLAGGWQEQFF. CDR3 DNA sequence: TGTGCCAGCAGCCAATTTCTAGCGGGAGGGTGGCAGGAGCAGTTCTTC.

The V and J genes are TRBV6-5 and TRBJ1-6, with TRBD1 matching 9 bases. CDR1 is MNHEY and CDR2 is SVGAGI in the germline V gene. The junction had 9 bases not matched to a gene; V was cut back by 6 bases and J by 9 bases. The CDR3 sequence is 15 residues long. The CDR3 is CASRRPGQGFSPLHF. CDR3 DNA sequence: TGTGCCAGCAGACGACCGGGACAGGGCTTTTCACCCCTCCACTTT.

As regards this clone: Other DNA sequences within the sample encode an identical CDR3. The chain combines TRBV3-1 (or the pseudogene TRBV3-2) with TRBJ1-2; D perhaps matches TRBD1 (5 bases). Germline V lookup: CDR1 LGHDT, CDR2 YNNKEL (reference sequence). The length of the CDR3 is 13 residues. Trimming took off 3 bases at V and 4 bases at J, with 9 bases between the two ends. The CDR3 sequence is CASSQGGGYGYTF. In nucleotides, the CDR3 is TGTGCCAGCAGCCAGGGGGGTGGCTATGGCTACACCTTC.

In the case of this clone: A read error may produce the germline difference seen at one junction end. CDR3 sequence reads: CASSSGQANSEAFF. CDR3 nucleotides: TGTGCCAGCAGCTCGGGACAGGCAAACAGTGAAGCTTTCTTT. The V call is TRBV7-2, the J call TRBJ1-1; 8 nucleotides line up with TRBD1. The CDR3 has 14 residues. Per germline, CDR1 SGHTA and CDR2 FQGNSA.

The rearrangement joins TRBV5-6 to TRBJ1-5; D uncertain. Per germline, CDR1 SGHDT and CDR2 YYEEEE. V was shortened by 0 bases and J by 6 bases, with 10 bases between the two germline ends. This CDR3 spans 14 amino acids. This chain's CDR3 is CASSLDGPGQPQHF. The CDR3 nucleotides read TGTGCCAGCAGCTTGGACGGCCCAGGTCAGCCCCAGCATTTT.

The chain couples TRBV5-1 to TRBJ1-1; TRBD1 might be the D (5 bases). Between the trimmed V and J ends, which lost 7 bases and 4 bases, there was a span of 14 bases. CDR3 length: 13 residues. Germline values: CDR1 SGHRS, CDR2 YFSETQ. In DNA form, the CDR3 reads TGCGCCAGCGTTAAGCAGGGCGGCACTGAAGCTTTCTTT. This gives the protein CASVKQGGTEAFF.

This clone has only one observation. The chain has TRBV6-5 and TRBJ1-4; no clear D gene. Trimming stripped 4 bases from V and 5 bases from J, with 8 bases between. This CDR3 is built from 13 residues. The V gene's germline CDR1 is MNHEY and CDR2 SVGAGI. CDR3 sequence: CASSFRPNEKLFF. CDR3 nucleotides: TGTGCCAGCAGTTTTCGTCCCAATGAAAAACTGTTTTTT.

The chain couples TRBV4-1 to TRBJ1-3; D not certain. CDR3 size: 14 residues. V was trimmed by 0 bases and J by 2 bases, leaving 5 bases between them. Germline CDR1 reads MGHRA; CDR2 reads YSYEKL. CDR3 loop: CASSQDQAGNTIYF. The CDR3 coding sequence is TGCGCCAGCAGCCAAGATCAGGCTGGAAACACCATATATTTT.

In its sample, this clone was seen once. This sequence joins TRBV28 and TRBJ1-4, with TRBD1 as a possible D gene (5 bases). Trimming took 5 bases from V and 3 from J, leaving 16 bases between them. Germline V CDR1 and CDR2: MDHEN, SYDVKM. There are 16 residues in the CDR3. For the CDR3, the DNA is TGTGCCAGCAGTCCTCTCGATGACAGCGCTAATGAAAAACTGTTTTTT. Amino acid sequence: CASSPLDDSANEKLFF.

This chain uses TRBV27 with TRBJ2-6, with a tentative D call TRBD1 (6 bases). Germline lookup yields CDR1 MNHEY and CDR2 SMNVEV (reference sequence). The CDR3 runs to 14 residues. The V gene lost 8 bases and the J gene lost 1 base, with 9 bases spanning the gap. This CDR3 reads CASADRSGANVLTF. DNA for the CDR3: TGTGCCAGCGCGGACAGATCTGGGGCCAACGTCCTGACTTTC.

CDR3 sequence: CASMGTGLSNQPQHF. DNA of the CDR3: TGTGCCAGTATGGGGACAGGGTTGAGCAATCAGCCCCAGCATTTT. This chain connects TRBV19 to TRBJ1-5; 9 bases line up with TRBD1. The germline CDR1 and CDR2 sequences are LNHDA and SQIVND (reference sequence). The V gene end was trimmed by 7 bases and the J gene end by 1 base; junction bases not matched to a gene: 5. The CDR3 extends over 15 amino acids.

The chain is built from TRBV12-3 or TRBV12-4 and TRBJ1-5; D remains ambiguous. This CDR3 contains 12 residues. V lost 10 bases, J lost 4 bases, and 11 bases lay in between. CDR3 region: CATGDINQPQHF. The CDR3 region has the DNA TGTGCCACCGGGGATATAAATCAGCCCCAGCATTTT.

The CDR3 DNA reads as TGCGCCAGCAGCTTGTGGTTAGCGGGAGGCCTCGATACGCAGTATTTT. Translating gives CASSLWLAGGLDTQYF. V is TRBV5-1 and J is TRBJ2-3; 10 nucleotides match TRBD2. Trimming removed 1 base from V and 6 bases from J; junction bases left unmatched: 8. The germline V gene encodes CDR1 SGHRS and CDR2 YFSETQ. The CDR3 runs to 16 residues.

This rearrangement joins TRBV7-3 to TRBJ1-4, with 11 bases that match TRBD1. Germline V gives CDR1 SGHTA, CDR2 FQGTGA. V shed 5 bases, J shed 5 bases, and the junction held 4 bases outside the gene matches. The CDR3 loop spans 15 amino acids. As DNA, the CDR3 is TGTGCCAGCAGCAGGCGGGACAGGGGGAATGAAAAACTGTTTTTT. Its translation is CASSRRDRGNEKLFF.

This clone has only one observation. The V call is TRBV7-9, the J call TRBJ2-7, with TRBD2 matching 11 bases. Germline assignment: CDR1 SEHNR and CDR2 FQNEAQ (reference sequence). The CDR3 extends over 17 amino acids. V shed 1 base and J 4 bases; nucleotides not matched to a gene: 9. CDR3 region: CASSLVAGGPHGYEQYF. CDR3 sequence (DNA): TGTGCCAGCAGCTTAGTAGCGGGAGGGCCTCACGGATACGAGCAGTACTTC. The full variable domain, completed using reference TRBV7-9 and TRBJ2-7, is DTGVSQNPRHKITKRGQNVTFRCDPISEHNRLYWYRQTLGQGPEFLTYFQNEAQLEKSRLLSDRFSAERPKGSFSTLEIQRTEQGDSAMYLCASSLVAGGPHGYEQYFGPGTRLTVT.